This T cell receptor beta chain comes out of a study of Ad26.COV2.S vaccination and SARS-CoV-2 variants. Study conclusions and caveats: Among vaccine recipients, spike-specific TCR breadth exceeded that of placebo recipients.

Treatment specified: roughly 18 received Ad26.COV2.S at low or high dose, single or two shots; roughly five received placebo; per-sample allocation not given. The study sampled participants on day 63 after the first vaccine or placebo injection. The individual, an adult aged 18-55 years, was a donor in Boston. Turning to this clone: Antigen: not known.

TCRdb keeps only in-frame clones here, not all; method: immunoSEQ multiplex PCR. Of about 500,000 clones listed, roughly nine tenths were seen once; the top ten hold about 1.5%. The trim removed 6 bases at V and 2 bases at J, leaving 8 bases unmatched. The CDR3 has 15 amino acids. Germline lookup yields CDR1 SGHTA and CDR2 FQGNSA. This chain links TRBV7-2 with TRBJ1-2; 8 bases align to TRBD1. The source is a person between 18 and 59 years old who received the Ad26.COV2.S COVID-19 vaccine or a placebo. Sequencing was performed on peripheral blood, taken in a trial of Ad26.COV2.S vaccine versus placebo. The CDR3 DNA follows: TGTGCCAGCAGTTCCACAGGGGGACTAAACTATGGCTACACCTTC. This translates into CASSSTGGLNYGYTF.